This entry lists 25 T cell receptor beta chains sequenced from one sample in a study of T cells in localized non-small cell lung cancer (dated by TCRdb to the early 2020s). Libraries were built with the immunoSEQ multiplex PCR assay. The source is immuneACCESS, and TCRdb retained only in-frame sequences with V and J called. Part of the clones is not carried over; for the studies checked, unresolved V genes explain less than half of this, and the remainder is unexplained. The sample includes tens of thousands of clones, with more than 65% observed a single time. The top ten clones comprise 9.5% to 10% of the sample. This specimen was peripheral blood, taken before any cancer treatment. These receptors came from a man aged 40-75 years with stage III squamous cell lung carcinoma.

The chain's CDR3 is CASSSGQGGAPQHF. The CDR3 DNA is TGCGCCAGCAGCTCAGGACAAGGAGGGGCTCCCCAGCATTTT. The V and J genes are TRBV5-1 and TRBJ1-5, with a weak D call TRBD1 (5 bases). V was shortened by 3 bases and J by 10 bases, with 17 bases between the two germline ends. The CDR3 sequence is 14 residues long. Germline V gene lookup returns CDR1 SGHRS and CDR2 YFSETQ.

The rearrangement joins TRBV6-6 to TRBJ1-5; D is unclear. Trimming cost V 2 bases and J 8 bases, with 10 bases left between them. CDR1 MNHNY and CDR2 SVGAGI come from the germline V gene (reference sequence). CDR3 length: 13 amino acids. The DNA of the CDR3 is TGTGCCAGCAGTTACGCCACCCAGGAGCCCCAGCATTTT. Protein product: CASSYATQEPQHF.

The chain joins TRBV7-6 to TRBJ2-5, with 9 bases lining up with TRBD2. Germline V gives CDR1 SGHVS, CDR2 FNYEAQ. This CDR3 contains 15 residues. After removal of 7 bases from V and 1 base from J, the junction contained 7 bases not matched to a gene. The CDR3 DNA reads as TGTGCCAGCACCCTCGCGGGAGGGGCCCAAGAGACCCAGTACTTC. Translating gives CASTLAGGAQETQYF.

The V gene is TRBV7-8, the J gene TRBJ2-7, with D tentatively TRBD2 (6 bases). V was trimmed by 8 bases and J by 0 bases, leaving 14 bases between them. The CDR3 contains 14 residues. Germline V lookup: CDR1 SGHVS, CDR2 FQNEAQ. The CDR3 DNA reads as TGTGCCAGCGTCGCCGGGAGACGCTCCTACGAGCAGTACTTC. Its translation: CASVAGRRSYEQYF.

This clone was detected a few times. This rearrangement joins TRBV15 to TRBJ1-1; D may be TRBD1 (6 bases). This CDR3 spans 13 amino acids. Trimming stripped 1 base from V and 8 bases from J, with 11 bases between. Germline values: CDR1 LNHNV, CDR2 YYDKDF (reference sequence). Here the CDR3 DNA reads TGTGCCACCAGCAGAGTGGGTCAGGGGGAAGCTTTCTTT. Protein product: CATSRVGQGEAFF.

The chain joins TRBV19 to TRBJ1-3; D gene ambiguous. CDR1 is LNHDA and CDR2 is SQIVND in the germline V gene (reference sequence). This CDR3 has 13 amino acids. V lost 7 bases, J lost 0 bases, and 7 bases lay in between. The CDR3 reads CASIDGSGNTIYF. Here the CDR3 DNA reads TGTGCCAGTATCGACGGCTCTGGAAACACCATATATTTT.

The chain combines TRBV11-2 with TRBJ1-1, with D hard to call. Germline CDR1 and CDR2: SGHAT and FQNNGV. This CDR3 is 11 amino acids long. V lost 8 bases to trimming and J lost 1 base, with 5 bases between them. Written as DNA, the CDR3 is TGTGCCAGCGGAGGGAACACTGAAGCTTTCTTT. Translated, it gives CASGGNTEAFF. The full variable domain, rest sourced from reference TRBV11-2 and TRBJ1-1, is EAGVAQSPRYKIIEKRQSVAFWCNPISGHATLYWYQQILGQGPKLLIQFQNNGVVDDSQLPKDRFSAERLKGVDSTLKIQPAKLEDSAVYLCASGGNTEAFFGQGTRLTVV.

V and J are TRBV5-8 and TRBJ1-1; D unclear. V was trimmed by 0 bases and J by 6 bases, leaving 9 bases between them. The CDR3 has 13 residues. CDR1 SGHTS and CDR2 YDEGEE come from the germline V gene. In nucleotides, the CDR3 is TGTGCCAGCAGCTTGGGAGAGGAGGCTGAAGCTTTCTTT. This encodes CASSLGEEAEAFF.

The CDR3 nucleotides read TGTGCCAGCAGCTTGGTGAGGTTTAACTATGGCTACACCTTC. It specifies CASSLVRFNYGYTF. The genes are TRBV5-8 and TRBJ1-2; D is unresolved. With 0 bases removed from V and 1 base from J, the gap between germline ends came to 7 bases. CDR3 size: 14 residues. CDR1 and CDR2 (germline): SGHTS, YDEGEE.

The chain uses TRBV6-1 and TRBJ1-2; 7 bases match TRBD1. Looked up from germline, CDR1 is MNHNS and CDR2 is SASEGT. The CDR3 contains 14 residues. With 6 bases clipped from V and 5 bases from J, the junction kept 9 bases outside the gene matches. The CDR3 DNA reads TGTGCCAGCAGCGGACAGGTCCAGGGGTATGGCTACACCTTC. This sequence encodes CASSGQVQGYGYTF.

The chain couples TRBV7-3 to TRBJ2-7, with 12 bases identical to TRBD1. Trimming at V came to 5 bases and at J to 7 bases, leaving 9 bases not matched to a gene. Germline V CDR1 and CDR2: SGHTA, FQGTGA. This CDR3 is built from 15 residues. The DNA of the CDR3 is TGTGCCAGCAGCAAAACCGGGACAGGGGGCGAAGAGCAGTACTTC. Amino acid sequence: CASSKTGTGGEEQYF.

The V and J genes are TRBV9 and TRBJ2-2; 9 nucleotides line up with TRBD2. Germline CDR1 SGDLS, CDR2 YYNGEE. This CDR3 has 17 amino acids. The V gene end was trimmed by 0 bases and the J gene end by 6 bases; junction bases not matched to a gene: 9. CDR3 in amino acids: CASSVEKGTSFPGELFF. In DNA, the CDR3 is TGTGCCAGCAGCGTAGAAAAAGGGACTAGCTTCCCCGGGGAGCTGTTTTTT.

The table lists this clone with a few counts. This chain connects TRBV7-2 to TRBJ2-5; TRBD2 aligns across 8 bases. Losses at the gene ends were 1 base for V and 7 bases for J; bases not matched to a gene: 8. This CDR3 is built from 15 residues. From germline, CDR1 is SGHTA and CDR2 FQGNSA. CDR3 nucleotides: TGTGCCAGCAGCTTAGGGGACGGGAGGGTTGGGACCCAGTACTTC. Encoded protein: CASSLGDGRVGTQYF.

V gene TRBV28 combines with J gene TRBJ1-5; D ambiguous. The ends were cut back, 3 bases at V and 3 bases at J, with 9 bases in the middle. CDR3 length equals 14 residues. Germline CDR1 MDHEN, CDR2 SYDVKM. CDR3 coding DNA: TGTGCCAGCAGTTTTAGAGCGATCAATCAGCCCCAGCATTTT. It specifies CASSFRAINQPQHF.

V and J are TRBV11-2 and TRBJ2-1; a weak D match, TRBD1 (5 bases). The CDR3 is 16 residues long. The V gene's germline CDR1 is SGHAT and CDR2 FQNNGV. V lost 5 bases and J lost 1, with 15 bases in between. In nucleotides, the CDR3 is TGTGCCAGCAGCCCAGGGATTCGCAGGTCCTACAATGAGCAGTTCTTC. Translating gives CASSPGIRRSYNEQFF.

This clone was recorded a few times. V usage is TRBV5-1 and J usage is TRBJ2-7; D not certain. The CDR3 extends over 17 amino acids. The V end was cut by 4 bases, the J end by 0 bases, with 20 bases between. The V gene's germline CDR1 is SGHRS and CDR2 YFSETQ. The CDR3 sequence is CASSTDPRVPSSYEQYF. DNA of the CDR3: TGCGCCAGCAGCACAGACCCCCGGGTTCCAAGCTCCTACGAGCAGTACTTC.

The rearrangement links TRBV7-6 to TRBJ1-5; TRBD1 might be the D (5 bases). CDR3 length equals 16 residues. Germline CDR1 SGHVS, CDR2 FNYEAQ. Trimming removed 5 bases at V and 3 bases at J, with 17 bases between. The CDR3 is CASSPGGYTHNQPQHF. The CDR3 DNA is TGTGCCAGCAGCCCCGGGGGGTATACTCACAATCAGCCCCAGCATTTT.

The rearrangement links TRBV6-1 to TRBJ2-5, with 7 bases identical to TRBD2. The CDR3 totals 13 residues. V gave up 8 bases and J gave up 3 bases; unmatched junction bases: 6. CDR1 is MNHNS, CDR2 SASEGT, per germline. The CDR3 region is CASGGGEEETQYF. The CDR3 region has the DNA TGTGCCAGCGGTGGGGGGGAGGAAGAGACCCAGTACTTC.

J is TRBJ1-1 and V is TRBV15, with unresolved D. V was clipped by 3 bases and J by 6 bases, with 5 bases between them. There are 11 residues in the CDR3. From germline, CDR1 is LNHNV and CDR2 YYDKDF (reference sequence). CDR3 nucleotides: TGTGCCACCAGCAGCAGTGCTGAAGCTTTCTTT. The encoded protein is CATSSSAEAFF.

The CDR3 loop is CASNPAYNEQFF. The CDR3 DNA reads as TGTGCCAGCAACCCCGCCTACAATGAGCAGTTCTTC. The V and J genes are TRBV6-1 and TRBJ2-1; D is undetermined. Germline CDR1 and CDR2: MNHNS and SASEGT. The CDR3 is made up of 12 amino acids. Trimming took off 7 bases at V and 2 bases at J, with 6 bases between the two ends.

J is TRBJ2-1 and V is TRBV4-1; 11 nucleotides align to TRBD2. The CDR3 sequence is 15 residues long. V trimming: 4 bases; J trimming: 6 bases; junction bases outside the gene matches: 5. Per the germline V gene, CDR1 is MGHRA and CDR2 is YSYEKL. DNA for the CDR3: TGCGCCAGCAGCCGGCTAGCGGGAGGAGGCAATGAGCAGTTCTTC. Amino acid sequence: CASSRLAGGGNEQFF.

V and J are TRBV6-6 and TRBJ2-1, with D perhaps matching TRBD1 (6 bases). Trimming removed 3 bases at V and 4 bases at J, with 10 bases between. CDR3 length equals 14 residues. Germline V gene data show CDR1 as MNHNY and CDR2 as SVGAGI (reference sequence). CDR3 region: CASSYDRSYNEQFF. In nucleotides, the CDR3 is TGTGCCAGCAGTTATGACAGGTCTTACAATGAGCAGTTCTTC.

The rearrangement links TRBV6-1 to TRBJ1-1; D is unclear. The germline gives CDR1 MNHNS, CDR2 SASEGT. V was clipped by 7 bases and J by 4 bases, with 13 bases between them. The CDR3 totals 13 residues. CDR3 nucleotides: TGTGCCAGCATCGTGGCAGGAGGCACTGAAGCTTTCTTT. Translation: CASIVAGGTEAFF.

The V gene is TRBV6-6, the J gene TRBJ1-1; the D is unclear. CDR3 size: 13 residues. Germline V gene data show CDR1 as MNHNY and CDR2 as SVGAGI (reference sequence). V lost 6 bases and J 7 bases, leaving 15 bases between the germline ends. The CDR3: CASSPRTANEAFF. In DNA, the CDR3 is TGTGCCAGCAGCCCCCGCACAGCTAATGAAGCTTTCTTT.

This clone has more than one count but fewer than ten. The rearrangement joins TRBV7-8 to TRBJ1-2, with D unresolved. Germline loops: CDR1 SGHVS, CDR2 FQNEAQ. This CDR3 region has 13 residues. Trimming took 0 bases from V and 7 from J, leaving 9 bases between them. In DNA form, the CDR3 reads TGTGCCAGCAGCTTAGCATCGGTTTTTGGCTACACCTTC. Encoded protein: CASSLASVFGYTF.